This T cell receptor beta chain was recovered during a study of cytomegalovirus exposure and HLA in healthy donors. Study-wide results and limits: A later examination showed that TCR association rates differed by HLA locus, with DRB1 most and HLA-C fewest.

With 60 Vbeta and 13 Jbeta primers, the PCR was carried out. Here immunoSEQ multiplex PCR was the method, and the copy in TCRdb shows in-frame clones only, minus some. The data hold 200,000 to 250,000 clones, with approximately 70% observed a single time. This CDR3 has 16 amino acids. In germline, CDR1 is SGHVS, CDR2 FQNEAQ. With 0 bases clipped from V and 3 bases from J, the junction kept 6 bases outside the gene matches. Remarks on this clone: What it binds is not known.

This chain uses TRBV7-8 with TRBJ2-7; 9 bases align to TRBD1. The clonotype comes from a woman in her 30s in good health and CMV-seronegative. Sequencing input: PBMCs. CDR3 protein: CASSLAQGQGIYEQYF. The CDR3 coding sequence is TGTGCCAGCAGCTTAGCGCAGGGACAGGGCATCTACGAGCAGTACTTC. Drawing the rest from reference TRBV7-8 and TRBJ2-7, the complete variable domain is GAGVSQSPRYKVAKRGQDVALRCDPISGHVSLFWYQQALGQGPEFLTYFQNEAQLDKSGLPSDRFFAERPEGSVSTLKIQRTQQEDSAVYLCASSLAQGQGIYEQYFGPGTRLTVT.